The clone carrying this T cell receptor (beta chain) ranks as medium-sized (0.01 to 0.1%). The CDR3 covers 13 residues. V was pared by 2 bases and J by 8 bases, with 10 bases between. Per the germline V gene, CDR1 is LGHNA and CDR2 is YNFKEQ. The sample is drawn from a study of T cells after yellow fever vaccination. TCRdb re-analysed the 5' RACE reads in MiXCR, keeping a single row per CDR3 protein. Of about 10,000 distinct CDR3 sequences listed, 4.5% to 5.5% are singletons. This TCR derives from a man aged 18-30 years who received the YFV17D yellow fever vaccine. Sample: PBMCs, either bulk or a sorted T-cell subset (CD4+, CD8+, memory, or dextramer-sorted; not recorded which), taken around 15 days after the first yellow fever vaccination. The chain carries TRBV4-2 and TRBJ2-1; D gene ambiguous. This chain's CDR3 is CASSQSLTHEQFF. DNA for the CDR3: TGTGCCAGCAGCCAATCGTTAACACATGAGCAGTTCTTC.